This TCR beta chain came from a study of T cells in localized non-small cell lung cancer. Findings of the study overall: Uninvolved adjacent lung, not tumor, had the highest T cell clonality. In the blood, greater T cell density corresponded to longer overall survival.

Assay: immunoSEQ multiplex PCR; the TCRdb copy retains only in-frame clones and omits some. The sample yields approximately 800 clones, under 20% seen once. The ends were cut back, 1 base at V and 6 bases at J, with 9 bases in the middle. This CDR3 is 13 amino acids long. Germline loops: CDR1 SGHDN, CDR2 FVKESK. On this clone itself: What it binds is unknown.

The material was normal lung tissue next to the tumor, obtained before any cancer treatment. This TCR came from a female donor of 60 years or more with stage II squamous cell lung carcinoma. This sequence joins TRBV14 and TRBJ1-2; no firm D call. CDR3 coding DNA: TGTGCCAGCAGCCAAGCGGGCTACCATGGCTACACCTTC. Its translation: CASSQAGYHGYTF.